A selection of T cell receptor beta chains follows, all from one sample in a study of metastatic and nonmetastatic thyroid tumors. TCRdb reassembled clones from the PCR reads with MiXCR. The sample carries around 30,000 clones, about 20% recorded once. Sequencing was done on a sample of blood. The receptors come from a female donor with papillary thyroid cancer or a benign thyroid nodule (not recorded which). Some clones in this sample may be carry-over from other donors' samples. Each CDR3 is given with its conserved first and last residue. A D gene is named only where the DNA matches it firmly. Clone size appears in some rows only: once, few, many, or a class for an expanded clone.

clone_size: .; j_call: TRBJ2-5; v_call: TRBV6-1; d_call: .; cdr3_nt: TGTGCCAGCAGTGAACGCCGACCGGGGGTTGAGACCCAGTACTTC; cdr3_aa: CASSERRPGVETQYF
clone_size: many; j_call: TRBJ1-5; v_call: TRBV19; d_call: .; cdr3_nt: TGTGCCAGTAGTCTGAGGAGCAATCAGCCCCAGCATTTT; cdr3_aa: CASSLRSNQPQHF
clone_size: few; j_call: TRBJ2-7; v_call: TRBV6-2/TRBV6-3; d_call: .; cdr3_nt: TGTGCCAGCAGTTACTCGAACGAGCAGTACTTC; cdr3_aa: CASSYSNEQYF
clone_size: many; j_call: TRBJ1-2; v_call: TRBV10-3; d_call: TRBD1; cdr3_nt: TGTGCCATCAGCAGAGACAGGGATTATAACTATGGCTACACCTTC; cdr3_aa: CAISRDRDYNYGYTF
clone_size: .; j_call: TRBJ2-2; v_call: TRBV5-1; d_call: TRBD1; cdr3_nt: TGCGCCAGCAGCTTTACAGGGGACACCGGGGAGCTGTTTTTT; cdr3_aa: CASSFTGDTGELFF
clone_size: .; j_call: TRBJ2-2; v_call: TRBV11-2; d_call: TRBD2; cdr3_nt: TGTGCCAGCAGCCCTCCTCTTTTGCGGGAGGGCCTCGTCGGGGAGCTGTTTTTT; cdr3_aa: CASSPPLLREGLVGELFF
clone_size: .; j_call: TRBJ2-6; v_call: TRBV11-2; d_call: .; cdr3_nt: TGTGCCAGCAGTGGTAGGTCTGGGGCCAACGTCCTGACTTTC; cdr3_aa: CASSGRSGANVLTF
clone_size: .; j_call: TRBJ2-1; v_call: TRBV6-1; d_call: .; cdr3_nt: TGTGCCAGCAGTGAAGTGCAGGGATTCAATGAGCAGTTCTTC; cdr3_aa: CASSEVQGFNEQFF
clone_size: .; j_call: TRBJ1-1; v_call: TRBV6-1; d_call: .; cdr3_nt: TGTGCCAGCAGTGACGGAGGGGGCACTGAAGCTTTCTTT; cdr3_aa: CASSDGGGTEAFF
clone_size: many; j_call: TRBJ2-5; v_call: TRBV20-1; d_call: .; cdr3_nt: TGCAGTGCTAGAGTACAGGGTGGGGAGACCCAGTACTTC; cdr3_aa: CSARVQGGETQYF
clone_size: many; j_call: TRBJ2-3; v_call: TRBV29-1; d_call: .; cdr3_nt: TGCAGCGTTGAGGACACAGGGTTGGGAACAGATACGCAGTATTTT; cdr3_aa: CSVEDTGLGTDTQYF
clone_size: many; j_call: TRBJ2-3; v_call: TRBV4-2; d_call: TRBD2; cdr3_nt: TGTGCCAGCAGCCAAGTCCTAGCGGGAGGCATTCGGGTAGATACGCAGTATTTT; cdr3_aa: CASSQVLAGGIRVDTQYF
clone_size: .; j_call: TRBJ2-7; v_call: TRBV6-1; d_call: TRBD1; cdr3_nt: TGTGCCAGCAGTGCCACGACAGGGGGCAGCTACGAGCAGTACTTC; cdr3_aa: CASSATTGGSYEQYF
clone_size: few; j_call: TRBJ2-7; v_call: TRBV27; d_call: TRBD2; cdr3_nt: TGTGCCAGCAGCCTCCGACCGGGAGGGAGCTACGAGCAGTACTTC; cdr3_aa: CASSLRPGGSYEQYF
clone_size: .; j_call: TRBJ2-2; v_call: TRBV11-2; d_call: .; cdr3_nt: TGTGCCAGCACCCGAGGGGGGGCGGGCACCGGGGAGCTGTTTTTT; cdr3_aa: CASTRGGAGTGELFF
clone_size: .; j_call: TRBJ1-2; v_call: TRBV9; d_call: .; cdr3_nt: TGTGCCAGCAGCGTAGCCTCAAACGCAGGGAGCTATGGCTACACCTTC; cdr3_aa: CASSVASNAGSYGYTF
clone_size: many; j_call: TRBJ2-2; v_call: TRBV18; d_call: TRBD1; cdr3_nt: TGTGCCAGCTCAGACAGGGACGCCGGGGAGCTGTTTTTT; cdr3_aa: CASSDRDAGELFF
clone_size: few; j_call: TRBJ2-1; v_call: TRBV12-3/TRBV12-4; d_call: .; cdr3_nt: TGTGCCAGCAGTCCAGGTAGTAGGGAGCAGTTCTTC; cdr3_aa: CASSPGSREQFF
clone_size: few; j_call: TRBJ2-1; v_call: TRBV6-1; d_call: TRBD2; cdr3_nt: TGTGCCAGCAGTGAAGAACTAGCGGGGTACAATGAGCAGTTCTTC; cdr3_aa: CASSEELAGYNEQFF
clone_size: .; j_call: TRBJ2-2; v_call: TRBV30; d_call: .; cdr3_nt: TGTGCCTGGAGTGTCCTAGACAGAAACACCGGGGAGCTGTTTTTT; cdr3_aa: CAWSVLDRNTGELFF
clone_size: .; j_call: TRBJ2-1; v_call: TRBV2; d_call: .; cdr3_nt: TGTGCCAGCAGTGTACTAATTGAGCAGTTCTTC; cdr3_aa: CASSVLIEQFF
clone_size: .; j_call: TRBJ1-5; v_call: TRBV28; d_call: .; cdr3_nt: TGTGCCAGCAATTTCGGGGCCAAAGCCCAGCAATTT; cdr3_aa: CASNFGAKAQQF
clone_size: many; j_call: TRBJ2-3; v_call: TRBV29-1; d_call: TRBD2; cdr3_nt: TGCAGCGCCAGTTTGGGAGCGGGAGGGCCTGATACGCAGTATTTT; cdr3_aa: CSASLGAGGPDTQYF
clone_size: .; j_call: TRBJ1-1; v_call: TRBV5-1; d_call: TRBD1; cdr3_nt: TGCGCCAGCAGCCCCAGGGGACAGGGTTTGAACACTGAAGCTTTCTTT; cdr3_aa: CASSPRGQGLNTEAFF
clone_size: few; j_call: TRBJ2-7; v_call: TRBV6-9; d_call: TRBD2; cdr3_nt: TGTGCCAGCAGTTACGGCGAGGGAGGGGCCAACGAGCAGTACTTC; cdr3_aa: CASSYGEGGANEQYF
clone_size: many; j_call: TRBJ1-1; v_call: TRBV6-2/TRBV6-3; d_call: TRBD1; cdr3_nt: TGTGCCAGCAGTTATTCAGGGGGCGCCGCTGAAGCTTTCTTT; cdr3_aa: CASSYSGGAAEAFF
clone_size: once; j_call: TRBJ2-7; v_call: TRBV11-2; d_call: .; cdr3_nt: TGTGCCAGCAGCTTAGATCGCCTGGGGGAGCAGTACTTC; cdr3_aa: CASSLDRLGEQYF
clone_size: .; j_call: TRBJ1-2; v_call: TRBV20-1; d_call: .; cdr3_nt: TGCAGTGCTGTGGGGGAAGGACTTGTTCAGGGCTACACCTTC; cdr3_aa: CSAVGEGLVQGYTF
clone_size: many; j_call: TRBJ1-4; v_call: TRBV12-5; d_call: .; cdr3_nt: TGTGCTAGTGGTGACAGAGCTACAACTAATGAAAAACTGTTTTTT; cdr3_aa: CASGDRATTNEKLFF